The rows below give T cell receptor beta chains drawn from one sample of a study of T cell repertoires in cytomegalovirus infection. MiXCR, applied by TCRdb to the reads, yields one record per CDR3 protein. The profile shows just over 300,000 distinct CDR3 sequences, 15% to 20% of them singletons. Sequencing was done on a sample of PBMCs. These receptors originate from a human donor in good health (CMV status not recorded). Some clones in this sample may be carry-over from other donors' samples. CDR3s include the opening cysteine and the closing phenylalanine or tryptophan. Each record gives: CDR3 length, clone size, V gene, D gene, J gene, CDR3 DNA, CDR3 protein. The D gene is left open where the match is weak. Part of the rows lack a size; the others show once, few, many or a class for expanded clones.

16	.	TRBV4-2	.	TRBJ1-1	TGTGCCAGCAGCCAAGAACTGCTCGGGGAGAACACTGAAGCTTTCTTT	CASSQELLGENTEAFF
17	many	TRBV20-1	TRBD1	TRBJ2-6	TGCAGTGCTGGCCGGGACAGGGCAAACTCTGGGGCCAACGTCCTGACTTTC	CSAGRDRANSGANVLTF
15	many	TRBV7-2	TRBD2	TRBJ2-3	TGTGCCAGCACTGGTTGGGGGGGGGTCACAGATACGCAGTATTTT	CASTGWGGVTDTQYF
15	.	TRBV20-1	.	TRBJ1-5	TGCAGTGCTAGGATACAGGGAACGGGTAATCAGCCCCAGCATTTT	CSARIQGTGNQPQHF
13	many	TRBV7-2	.	TRBJ1-5	TGTGCCAGCAGTCCGGGCCGTCGTCAGCCCCAGCATTTT	CASSPGRRQPQHF
12	many	TRBV28	.	TRBJ1-2	TGTGCCAGCGGGAAGGGCTATTATGGCTACACCTTC	CASGKGYYGYTF
15	many	TRBV4-3	.	TRBJ1-5	TGCGCCAGCAGGGAAGCGATCTATAGCAATCAGCCCCAGCATTTT	CASREAIYSNQPQHF
17	.	TRBV4-1	TRBD1	TRBJ1-1	TGCGCCAGCAGCCAAGATTTTTATGGGACAGGGACCACTGAAGCTTTCTTT	CASSQDFYGTGTTEAFF
14	few	TRBV12-3/TRBV12-4	TRBD1	TRBJ1-1	TGTGCCAGCAGTTGGAACAGGGGGAGAACTGAAGCTTTCTTT	CASSWNRGRTEAFF
15	.	TRBV5-1	.	TRBJ2-7	TGCGCCAGCAGCTTGGGGCTCGACCTCTCCTACGAGCAGTACTTC	CASSLGLDLSYEQYF
15	few	TRBV28	TRBD1	TRBJ2-7	TGTGCCAGCAGCTCCGGGGGGACAGGGAACTACGAGCAGTACTTC	CASSSGGTGNYEQYF
15	.	TRBV29-1	TRBD2	TRBJ2-5	TGCAGCGTTGCCAACGAGCGGGGGGCGCGGGAGACCCAGTACTTC	CSVANERGARETQYF
15	few	TRBV4-1	TRBD1	TRBJ1-1	TGCGCCAGCAGCCAAGACCCTACAGGGGGCCTAGGAGCTTTCTTT	CASSQDPTGGLGAFF
14	few	TRBV2	TRBD1	TRBJ2-5	TGTGCCAGCAGAAACCGACAGGGCCGAGAGACCCAGTACTTC	CASRNRQGRETQYF
16	many	TRBV7-2	TRBD2	TRBJ2-2	TGTGCCAGCAGCTTAGCGGCGCGGGGGGGCACCGGGGAGCTGTTTTTT	CASSLAARGGTGELFF
16	many	TRBV28	.	TRBJ1-1	TGTGCCAGCAGTCCTCCTCTAGGACCCCTGGCCACTGAAGCTTTCTTT	CASSPPLGPLATEAFF
14	.	TRBV2	.	TRBJ1-2	TGTGCCAGCAGTGATCAGGGGTCGGACTATGGCTACACCTTC	CASSDQGSDYGYTF
15	many	TRBV6-5	.	TRBJ1-1	TGTGCCAGCAGTTACTCGTGGGATGGTGACACTGAAGCTTTCTTT	CASSYSWDGDTEAFF
14	.	TRBV6-5	TRBD1	TRBJ1-5	TGTGCCAGCAGTCTTGACAGGGATGTTCAGCCCCAGCATTTT	CASSLDRDVQPQHF
14	few	TRBV6-6	.	TRBJ1-2	TGTGCCAGCAGTTACTCTTGGCCGATCTATGGCTACACCTTC	CASSYSWPIYGYTF
14	few	TRBV10-3	.	TRBJ2-3	TGTGCCATCAGTGAGTCGACGGATAGGAATACGCAGTATTTT	CAISESTDRNTQYF
18	many	TRBV7-2	.	TRBJ1-2	TGTGCCAGCAGCTTAGGGGATGCCACCTTGGTGTCTAACTATGGCTACACCTTC	CASSLGDATLVSNYGYTF
14	.	TRBV6-6	TRBD1	TRBJ2-4	TGTGCCAGCAGTTGGGGACAGGGTGGAAACATTCAGTACTTC	CASSWGQGGNIQYF
15	many	TRBV7-2	.	TRBJ2-3	TGTGCCAGCAGGGCCGGGGGCCCAAACACAGATACGCAGTATTTT	CASRAGGPNTDTQYF
18	.	TRBV30	.	TRBJ2-1	TGTGCCTGGAGTGTACGCAACAGGCCACTACTCCGGTGCAATGAGCAGTTCTTC	CAWSVRNRPLLRCNEQFF
14	many	TRBV7-2	TRBD1	TRBJ2-7	TGTGCCAGCAGCCCAGGACAGGGTTTCGACGAGCAGTACTTC	CASSPGQGFDEQYF
16	many	TRBV11-2	TRBD2	TRBJ2-1	TGTGCCAGCAGCGATGGGAGGGGTCCAGCCTACAATGAGCAGTTCTTC	CASSDGRGPAYNEQFF
15	.	TRBV12-3/TRBV12-4	.	TRBJ1-5	TGTGCCAGCAGCGAAGGCACAGTTCGGGCCCAGCCCCAGCATTTT	CASSEGTVRAQPQHF
14	many	TRBV5-1	.	TRBJ2-5	TGCGCCAGCAGCTTGGATCGCAGCGAAGAGACCCAGTACTTC	CASSLDRSEETQYF
16	few	TRBV7-2	TRBD2	TRBJ2-5	TGTGCCAGCAGCTTAGGGGTAGCGGGGGGGTTCGAGACCCAGTACTTC	CASSLGVAGGFETQYF
14	few	TRBV12-3/TRBV12-4	.	TRBJ1-2	TGTGCCAGCGCCTGGCGCGGGACATTGGATGGCTACACCTTC	CASAWRGTLDGYTF
14	few	TRBV2	.	TRBJ1-1	TGTGCCACCTTCCTCAGAGGGGCCAACACTGAAGCTTTCTTT	CATFLRGANTEAFF
13	.	TRBV7-2	.	TRBJ2-1	TGTGCCAGCAGCGAAAACGCGGGGAGTGAGCAGTTCTTC	CASSENAGSEQFF
17	many	TRBV7-8	TRBD2	TRBJ2-3	TGTGCCAGCAGCCCGGGTGCCTCTAGCGGGGGCCGCGATACGCAGTATTTT	CASSPGASSGGRDTQYF
13	.	TRBV20-1	.	TRBJ1-1	TGCAGTGCAGTTGACTCGACGAGCACTGAAGCTTTCTTT	CSAVDSTSTEAFF
14	many	TRBV10-3	.	TRBJ1-2	TGTGCCATCAGGGATGGGGGGCCGAACTATGGCTACACCTTC	CAIRDGGPNYGYTF
14	.	TRBV6-5	.	TRBJ1-1	TGTGCCAGCAGTGACCCCCCGAGCAGGGGTAGGGCTTTCTTT	CASSDPPSRGRAFF
14	few	TRBV24-1	.	TRBJ2-7	TGTGCCACCAGTGAGGTAGACAGGCCCCACGAGCAGTACTTC	CATSEVDRPHEQYF
16	few	TRBV11-2	TRBD2	TRBJ2-3	TGTGCCAGCAGGTCCCCCGGGCGGGGGGCCACAGATACGCAGTATTTT	CASRSPGRGATDTQYF
14	many	TRBV7-9	.	TRBJ1-1	TGTGCCAGCAGCGCCCAACGTATGAACACTGAAGCTTTCTTT	CASSAQRMNTEAFF
13	.	TRBV5-4	.	TRBJ1-3	TGTGCCAGCAGCTTGGACGGGAGAAACACCATATATTTT	CASSLDGRNTIYF
15	.	TRBV19	TRBD1	TRBJ1-6	TGTGCCAGTAGTACCCGGACAGGGAATGATTCACCCCTCCACTTT	CASSTRTGNDSPLHF
15	few	TRBV6-5	.	TRBJ2-6	TGTGCCAGCAGTTACTCGACCTCTGGGGCCAACGTCCTGACTTTC	CASSYSTSGANVLTF
16	.	TRBV6-6	TRBD2	TRBJ2-1	TGTGCCAGCAGTGCGGTTGGGGGCGGGGGGTACAATGAGCAGTTCTTC	CASSAVGGGGYNEQFF
13	.	TRBV25-1	.	TRBJ2-1	TGTGCCAGCACCAACCCCGGGGGCAATGAGCAGTTCTTC	CASTNPGGNEQFF
15	.	TRBV20-1	TRBD2	TRBJ2-7	TGCAGTGCTAGCCCGACTAGCGGGGCCACCTACGAGCAGTACTTC	CSASPTSGATYEQYF
13	few	TRBV19	.	TRBJ1-2	TGTGCCAGTATCCCTCGGCAGGGCGGAGGCTACACCTTC	CASIPRQGGGYTF
14	many	TRBV7-2	.	TRBJ1-1	TGTGCCAGCAGCCTCCAAGAGGGGAACACTGAAGCTTTCTTT	CASSLQEGNTEAFF
14	many	TRBV12-3/TRBV12-4	TRBD1	TRBJ1-5	TGTGCCAGCAGTTTAAGGACAGGGGATCAGCCCCAGCATTTT	CASSLRTGDQPQHF
17	.	TRBV11-2	.	TRBJ2-7	TGTGCCAGCAGCTCCTTCCAACAGGGGAGGGGATCCTACGAGCAGTACTTC	CASSSFQQGRGSYEQYF
21	few	TRBV4-1	.	TRBJ1-6	TGCGCCAGCAGCCAAGACAACGACCCGGGAGGTGGACACCGACGTACCGGACCCCTCCACTTT	CASSQDNDPGGGHRRTGPLHF
15	few	TRBV5-6	.	TRBJ2-1	TGTGCCAGCAGCCCGCGACGGACAGTGGGGGATGAGCAGTTCTTC	CASSPRRTVGDEQFF
13	many	TRBV6-5	.	TRBJ2-6	TGTGCCAGCAGTCCGGCTGGGGCCAACGTCCTGACTTTC	CASSPAGANVLTF